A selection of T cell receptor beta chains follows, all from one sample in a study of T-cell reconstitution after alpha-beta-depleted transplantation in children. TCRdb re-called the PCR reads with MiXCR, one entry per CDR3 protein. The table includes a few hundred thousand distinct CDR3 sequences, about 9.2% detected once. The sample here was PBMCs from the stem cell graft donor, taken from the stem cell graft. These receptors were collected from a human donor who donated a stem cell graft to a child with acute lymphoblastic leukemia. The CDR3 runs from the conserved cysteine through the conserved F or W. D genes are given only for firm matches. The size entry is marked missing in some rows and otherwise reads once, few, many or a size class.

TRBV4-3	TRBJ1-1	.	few	CASSQDLWVTEAFF	TGCGCCAGCAGCCAAGATCTTTGGGTGACTGAAGCTTTCTTT
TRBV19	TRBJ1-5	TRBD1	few	CASSSSHSGGNAWYQPQHF	TGTGCCAGTAGTTCTTCCCATTCAGGGGGGAATGCCTGGTATCAGCCCCAGCATTTT
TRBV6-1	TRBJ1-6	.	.	CAVQDGLNSPLHF	TGTGCCGTGCAGGACGGACTTAATTCACCCCTCCACTTT
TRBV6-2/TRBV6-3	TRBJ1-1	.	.	CATKTPDRGMAEAFF	TGTGCCACCAAAACCCCAGACCGCGGAATGGCTGAAGCTTTCTTT
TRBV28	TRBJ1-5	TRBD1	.	CASSSSRTGSQPQHF	TGTGCCAGCAGTTCCTCACGGACAGGCAGCCAGCCCCAGCATTTT
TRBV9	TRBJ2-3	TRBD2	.	CASSVDASGGTDTQYF	TGTGCCAGCAGCGTAGATGCTAGCGGGGGCACAGATACGCAGTATTTT
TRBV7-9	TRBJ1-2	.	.	CASSLAGDGGYTF	TGTGCCAGCAGCTTAGCGGGGGACGGCGGCTACACCTTC
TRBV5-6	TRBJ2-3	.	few	CASSLAFTDTQYF	TGTGCCAGCAGCTTGGCCTTCACAGATACGCAGTATTTT
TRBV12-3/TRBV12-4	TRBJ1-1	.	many	CASSLDWSSTEAFF	TGTGCCAGCAGTTTGGATTGGAGTTCCACTGAAGCTTTCTTT
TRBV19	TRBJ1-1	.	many	CASSYVNTEAFF	TGTGCCAGTAGTTATGTGAACACTGAAGCTTTCTTT
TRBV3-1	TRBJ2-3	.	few	CASSQVGGNTDTQYF	TGTGCCAGCAGCCAAGTAGGCGGGAACACAGATACGCAGTATTTT
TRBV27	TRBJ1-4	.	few	CASSFSPRTNEKLFF	TGTGCCAGCAGTTTTTCCCCTCGGACAAATGAAAAACTGTTTTTT
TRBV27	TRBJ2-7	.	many	CASSLQAGAYEQYF	TGTGCCAGCAGTTTACAGGCAGGGGCCTACGAGCAGTACTTC
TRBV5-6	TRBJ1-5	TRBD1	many	CASSPFTGGSNQPQHF	TGTGCCAGCAGCCCCTTTACAGGGGGAAGCAATCAGCCCCAGCATTTT
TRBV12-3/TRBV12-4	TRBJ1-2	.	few	CASRETNDRTYGYTF	TGTGCCAGCCGAGAAACGAACGACAGGACCTATGGCTACACCTTC
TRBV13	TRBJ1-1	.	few	CASSRGGGTEAFF	TGTGCCAGCAGCCGCGGGGGTGGTACTGAAGCTTTCTTT
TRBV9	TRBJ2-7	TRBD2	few	CASSLGLSGRYEQYF	TGTGCCAGCAGCCTGGGACTATCCGGTAGGTACGAGCAGTACTTC
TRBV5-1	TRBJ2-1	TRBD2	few	CASSLAGLAGAHNEQFF	TGCGCCAGCAGCTTGGCAGGACTAGCGGGGGCCCACAATGAGCAGTTCTTC
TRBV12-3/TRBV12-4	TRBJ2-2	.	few	CASSDRVTGELFF	TGTGCCAGCAGTGACAGAGTCACCGGGGAGCTGTTTTTT
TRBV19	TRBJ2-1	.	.	CASSIVGQGSSYNEQFF	TGTGCCAGTAGTATAGTGGGTCAGGGGTCTTCCTACAATGAGCAGTTCTTC
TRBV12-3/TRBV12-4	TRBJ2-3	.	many	CASSTAQESSTDTQYF	TGTGCCAGCAGTACCGCCCAGGAATCGAGCACAGATACGCAGTATTTT
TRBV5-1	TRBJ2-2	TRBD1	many	CASSLPRQGANTGELFF	TGCGCCAGCAGCTTGCCCCGACAGGGGGCCAACACCGGGGAGCTGTTTTTT
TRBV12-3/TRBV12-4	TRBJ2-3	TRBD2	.	CVSSFGTGGPGTQYF	TGTGTCAGCAGTTTCGGGACGGGGGGACCGGGTACGCAGTATTTT
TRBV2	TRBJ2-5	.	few	CASSEGTAQETQYF	TGTGCCAGCAGTGAAGGGACCGCTCAAGAGACCCAGTACTTC
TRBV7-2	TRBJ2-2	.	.	CASTGNIGSGELFF	TGTGCCAGCACCGGCAATATCGGCTCCGGGGAGCTGTTTTTT
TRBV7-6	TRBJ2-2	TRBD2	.	CASSIGTSGYTGELFF	TGTGCCAGCAGCATCGGGACTAGCGGTTACACCGGGGAGCTGTTTTTT
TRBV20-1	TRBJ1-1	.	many	CSAPDVLLNTEAFF	TGCAGTGCCCCGGACGTCTTATTGAACACTGAAGCTTTCTTT
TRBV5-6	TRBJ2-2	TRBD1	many	CASSSGTANTGELFF	TGTGCCAGCAGCTCAGGGACAGCGAACACCGGGGAGCTGTTTTTT
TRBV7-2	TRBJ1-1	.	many	CASSLALLGEAFF	TGTGCCAGCAGCTTAGCGCTGCTCGGTGAAGCTTTCTTT
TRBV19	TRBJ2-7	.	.	CASSMIGGGGTYEQYF	TGTGCCAGTAGTATGATCGGCGGCGGGGGCACCTACGAGCAGTACTTC
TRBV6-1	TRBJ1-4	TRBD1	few	CASGQGRDEKLFF	TGTGCCAGCGGACAGGGACGAGATGAAAAACTGTTTTTT
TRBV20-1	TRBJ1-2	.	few	CRGASPGTNYGYTF	TGCAGGGGCGCTAGTCCAGGAACTAACTATGGCTACACCTTC
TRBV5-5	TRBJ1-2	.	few	CASSLTVFYGYTF	TGTGCCAGCAGTTTGACGGTCTTCTATGGCTACACCTTC
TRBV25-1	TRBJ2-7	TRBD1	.	CASSDVPGQDIF	TGTGCCAGCAGTGACGTCCCGGGACAGGACATCTTC
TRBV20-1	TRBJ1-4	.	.	CSAPYREGDEKLFF	TGCAGTGCTCCATACAGGGAAGGAGATGAAAAACTGTTTTTT
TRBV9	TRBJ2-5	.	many	CASSVTGGTVETQYF	TGTGCCAGCAGCGTAACTGGTGGGACGGTGGAGACCCAGTACTTC
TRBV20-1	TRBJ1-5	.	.	CSAPGGNNQPQHF	TGCAGTGCCCCGGGGGGTAACAATCAGCCCCAGCATTTT
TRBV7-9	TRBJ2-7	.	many	CASTSPQDYEQYF	TGTGCCAGCACCTCTCCACAGGACTACGAGCAGTACTTC
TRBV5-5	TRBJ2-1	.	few	CASSWEGGSYNEQFF	TGTGCCAGCAGCTGGGAAGGGGGCTCCTACAATGAGCAGTTCTTC
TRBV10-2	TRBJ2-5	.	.	CGRGDQETQYF	TGCGGAAGAGGCGACCAAGAGACCCAGTACTTC
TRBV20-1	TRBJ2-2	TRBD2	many	CSAAGGNRVNTGELFF	TGCAGTGCTGCGGGGGGGAACAGGGTGAACACCGGGGAGCTGTTTTTT
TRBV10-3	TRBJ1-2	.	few	CAISDSGGNYGYTF	TGTGCCATCAGTGACTCCGGGGGTAACTATGGCTACACCTTC
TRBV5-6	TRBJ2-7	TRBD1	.	CASSSGTGGFYEQYF	TGTGCCAGCAGCTCCGGGACAGGGGGCTTCTACGAGCAGTACTTC
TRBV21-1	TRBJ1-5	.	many	CASTLTGLSDQPQHF	TGTGCCAGCACCCTGACAGGGCTTTCTGATCAGCCCCAGCATTTT
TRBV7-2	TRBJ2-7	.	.	CASSPNLAEQYF	TGTGCCAGCAGCCCCAATCTCGCCGAGCAGTACTTC
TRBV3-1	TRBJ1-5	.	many	CASSRSLTDSNQPQHF	TGTGCCAGCAGCCGATCGCTCACAGATAGCAATCAGCCCCAGCATTTT
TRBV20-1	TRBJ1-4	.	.	CSASFWQGNEKLFF	TGCAGTGCTAGCTTTTGGCAGGGCAATGAAAAACTGTTTTTT
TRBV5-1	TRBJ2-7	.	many	CASSTTNSYEQYF	TGCGCCAGCAGCACGACAAACTCCTACGAGCAGTACTTC
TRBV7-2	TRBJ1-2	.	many	CASSSRDPTIKFYGYTF	TGTGCCAGCAGCTCAAGGGACCCTACCATAAAATTCTATGGCTACACCTTC
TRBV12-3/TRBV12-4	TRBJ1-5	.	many	CASRLGIRGAPWQPQHF	TGTGCCAGCAGATTGGGGATTAGGGGGGCCCCCTGGCAGCCCCAGCATTTT
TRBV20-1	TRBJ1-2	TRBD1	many	CSARDLQGGDYGYTF	TGCAGTGCTAGAGACCTACAGGGGGGTGACTATGGCTACACCTTC